Sequencing of this T cell receptor (beta chain) was carried out in a study of T cells after posttransplantation cyclophosphamide. Germline trimming cut 7 bases from V and 1 base from J; bases unmatched to any gene: 6. The germline V gene has CDR1 SEHNR and CDR2 FQNEAQ (reference sequence). CDR3 length equals 16 residues. TCRdb's copy holds only in-frame clones and misses some; the assay was immunoSEQ multiplex PCR. The data show tens of thousands of clones, roughly 89% seen once. This clone appeared once. The antigen remains unidentified. The study's findings and limits: After PTCy, TRB diversity resembled that of CNI/methotrexate controls. Later post-transplant blood repertoires were often dominated by donor CD8+ memory clones.

The sample taken for sequencing was PBMCs. This clonotype was sampled from a woman aged 40 to 50 with a blood cancer, CMV-positive, and with a related stem cell donor. V and J are TRBV7-9 and TRBJ2-2; 10 bases match TRBD2. DNA for the CDR3: TGTGCCAGCATGGTCTTAGCGGGGGGGAACACCGGGGAGCTGTTTTTT. Its protein is CASMVLAGGNTGELFF.